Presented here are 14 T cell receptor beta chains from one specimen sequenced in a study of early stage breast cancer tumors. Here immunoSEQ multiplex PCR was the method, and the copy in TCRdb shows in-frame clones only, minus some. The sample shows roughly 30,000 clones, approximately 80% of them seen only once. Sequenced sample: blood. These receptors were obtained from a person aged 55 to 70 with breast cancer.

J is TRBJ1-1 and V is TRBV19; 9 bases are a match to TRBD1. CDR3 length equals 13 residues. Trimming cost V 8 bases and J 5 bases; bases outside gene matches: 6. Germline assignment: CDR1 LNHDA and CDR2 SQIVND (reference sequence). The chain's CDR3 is CASYRQGGTEAFF. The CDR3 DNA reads TGTGCCAGTTATAGACAGGGGGGAACTGAAGCTTTCTTT. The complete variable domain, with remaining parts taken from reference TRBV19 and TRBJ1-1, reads DGGITQSPKYLFRKEGQNVTLSCEQNLNHDAMYWYRQDPGQGLRLIYYSQIVNDFQKGDIAEGYSVSREKKESFPLTVTSAQKNPTAFYLCASYRQGGTEAFFGQGTRLTVV.

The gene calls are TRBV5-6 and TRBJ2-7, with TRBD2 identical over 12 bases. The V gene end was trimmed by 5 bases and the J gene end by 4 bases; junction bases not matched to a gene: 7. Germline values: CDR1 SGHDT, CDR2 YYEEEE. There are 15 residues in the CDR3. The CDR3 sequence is CASRLTSGRRYEQYF. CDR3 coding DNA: TGTGCCAGCAGACTCACTAGCGGGAGGAGATACGAGCAGTACTTC.

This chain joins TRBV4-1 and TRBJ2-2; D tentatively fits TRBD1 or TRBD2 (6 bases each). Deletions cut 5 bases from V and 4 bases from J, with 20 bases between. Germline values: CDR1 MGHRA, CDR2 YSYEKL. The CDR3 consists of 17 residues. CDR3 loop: CASSKGGQQAVTGELFF. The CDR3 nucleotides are TGCGCCAGCAGCAAAGGGGGGCAGCAGGCGGTCACCGGGGAGCTGTTTTTT.

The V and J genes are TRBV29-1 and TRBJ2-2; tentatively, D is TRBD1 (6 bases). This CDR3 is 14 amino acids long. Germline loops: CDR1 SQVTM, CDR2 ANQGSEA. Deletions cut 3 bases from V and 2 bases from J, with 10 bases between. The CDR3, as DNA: TGCAGCGTTGATGGGACAACTAACACCGGGGAGCTGTTTTTT. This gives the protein CSVDGTTNTGELFF.

The CDR3 nucleotides read TGCGCCAGCAGCCAAGAAGGGACAGGGAGCTACGAGCAGTACTTC. Its translation: CASSQEGTGSYEQYF. This chain joins TRBV4-3 and TRBJ2-7, with 9 positions matching TRBD1. Germline assignment: CDR1 LGHNA and CDR2 YSLEER. This CDR3 is 15 amino acids long. The ends lost 0 bases at V and 3 bases at J; junction bases unmatched: 3.

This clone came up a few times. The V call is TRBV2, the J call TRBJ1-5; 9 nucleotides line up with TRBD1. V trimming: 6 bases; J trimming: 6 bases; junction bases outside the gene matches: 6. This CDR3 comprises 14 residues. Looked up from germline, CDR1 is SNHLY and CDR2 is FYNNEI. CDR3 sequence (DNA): TGTGCCAGCAGCCCGGGACAGGGAGTTCAGCCCCAGCATTTT. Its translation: CASSPGQGVQPQHF.

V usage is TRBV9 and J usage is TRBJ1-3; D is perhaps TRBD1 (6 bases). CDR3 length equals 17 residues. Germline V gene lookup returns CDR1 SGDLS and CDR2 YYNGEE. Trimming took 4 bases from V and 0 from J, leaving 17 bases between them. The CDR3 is CASSPQTGFFSGNTIYF. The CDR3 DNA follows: TGTGCCAGCAGCCCTCAGACAGGATTCTTCTCTGGAAACACCATATATTTT.

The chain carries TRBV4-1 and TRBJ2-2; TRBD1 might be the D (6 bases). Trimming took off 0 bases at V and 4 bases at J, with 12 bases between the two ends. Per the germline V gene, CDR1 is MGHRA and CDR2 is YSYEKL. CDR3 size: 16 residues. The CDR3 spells CASSQDQGISTGELFF. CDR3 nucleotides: TGCGCCAGCAGCCAAGATCAGGGGATAAGCACCGGGGAGCTGTTTTTT.

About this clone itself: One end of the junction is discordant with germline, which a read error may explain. As DNA, the CDR3 is TGTGCCATCAGTGAGTCGAGTAGCGGGAGGGCCCAGGACTTC. The encoded protein is CAISESSSGRAQDF. This chain links TRBV10-3 with TRBJ2-4, with 11 positions matching TRBD2. This CDR3 contains 14 residues. Germline-derived CDR1 and CDR2 are ENHRY and SYGVKD.

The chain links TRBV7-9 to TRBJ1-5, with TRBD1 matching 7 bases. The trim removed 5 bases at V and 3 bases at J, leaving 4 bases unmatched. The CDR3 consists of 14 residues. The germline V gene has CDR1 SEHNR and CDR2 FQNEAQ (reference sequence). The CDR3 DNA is TGTGCCAGCAGCGTCACAGGGGACAATCAGCCCCAGCATTTT. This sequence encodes CASSVTGDNQPQHF.

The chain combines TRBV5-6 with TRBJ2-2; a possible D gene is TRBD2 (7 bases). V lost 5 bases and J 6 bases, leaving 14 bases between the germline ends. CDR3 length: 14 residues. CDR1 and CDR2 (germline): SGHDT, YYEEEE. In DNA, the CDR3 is TGTGCCAGCAGGGGGAGGGGGGCCTCCGGGGAGCTGTTTTTT. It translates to CASRGRGASGELFF.

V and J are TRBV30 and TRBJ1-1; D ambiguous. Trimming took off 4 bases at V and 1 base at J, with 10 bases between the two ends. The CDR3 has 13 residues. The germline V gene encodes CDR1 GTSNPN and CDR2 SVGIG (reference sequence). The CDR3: CAWKQNRNTEAFF. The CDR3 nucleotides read TGTGCCTGGAAACAAAACAGGAACACTGAAGCTTTCTTT.

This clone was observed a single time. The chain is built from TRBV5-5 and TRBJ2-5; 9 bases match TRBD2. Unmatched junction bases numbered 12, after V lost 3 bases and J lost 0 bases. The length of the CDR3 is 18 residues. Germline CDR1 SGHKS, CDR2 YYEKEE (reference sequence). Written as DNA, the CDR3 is TGTGCCAGCAGCTCCGGAACCCTAGCGGGAAGGAACCAAGAGACCCAGTACTTC. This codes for CASSSGTLAGRNQETQYF. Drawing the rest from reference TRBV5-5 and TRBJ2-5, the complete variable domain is DAGVTQSPTHLIKTRGQQVTLRCSPISGHKSVSWYQQVLGQGPQFIFQYYEKEERGRGNFPDRFSARQFPNYSSELNVNALLLGDSALYLCASSSGTLAGRNQETQYFGPGTRLLVL.

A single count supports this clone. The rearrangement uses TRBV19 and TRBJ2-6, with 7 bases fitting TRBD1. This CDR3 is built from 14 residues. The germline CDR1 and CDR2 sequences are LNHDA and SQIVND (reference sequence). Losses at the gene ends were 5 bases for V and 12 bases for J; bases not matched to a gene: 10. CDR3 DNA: TGTGCCAGTAGTCGGATTACAGGACAGGTCGTCCTGACTTTC. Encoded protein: CASSRITGQVVLTF.